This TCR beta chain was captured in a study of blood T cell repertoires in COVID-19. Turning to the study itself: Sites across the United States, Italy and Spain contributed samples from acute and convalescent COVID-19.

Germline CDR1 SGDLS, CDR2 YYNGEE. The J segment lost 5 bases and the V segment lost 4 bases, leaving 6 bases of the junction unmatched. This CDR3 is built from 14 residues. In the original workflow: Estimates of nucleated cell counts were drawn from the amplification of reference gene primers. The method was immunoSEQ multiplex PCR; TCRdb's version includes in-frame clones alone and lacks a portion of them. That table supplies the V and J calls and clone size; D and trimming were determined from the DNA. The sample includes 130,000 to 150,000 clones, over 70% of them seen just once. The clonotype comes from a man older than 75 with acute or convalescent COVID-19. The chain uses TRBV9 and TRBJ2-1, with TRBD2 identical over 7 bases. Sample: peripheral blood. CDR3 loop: CASSPGRANNEQFF. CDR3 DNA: TGTGCCAGCAGCCCAGGGAGGGCCAACAATGAGCAGTTCTTC.